This T cell receptor (beta chain) was sequenced for a study of cytomegalovirus exposure and HLA in healthy donors. 13 Jbeta primers and 60 Vbeta primers were used for the PCR. Sequencing used immunoSEQ multiplex PCR; TCRdb keeps in-frame clones, though not all of them. The sample shows 130,000 or so clones, under 90% of them seen only once. The J segment lost 6 bases and the V segment lost 0 bases, leaving 1 base of the junction unmatched. The CDR3 totals 15 residues. CDR1 and CDR2 (germline): SGHTA, FQGTGA. This sequence was found in a middle-aged woman in good health and CMV-seronegative. The sample comprised PBMCs. This chain connects TRBV7-3 to TRBJ2-1, with 11 positions matching TRBD2. The CDR3 DNA is TGTGCCAGCAGCTTAACTAGCGGGGGGGCCAATGAGCAGTTCTTC. It yields the protein CASSLTSGGANEQFF.